One sample yielded the 21 T cell receptor beta chains listed below, sequenced in a study of Graves' ophthalmopathy and Graves' hyperthyroidism. CDR3 regions of TCR beta were amplified from RNA transcripts. HTBI primers primed a first-round RT-PCR, and a second-round multiplex PCR followed. Using its own MiXCR run on the multiplex PCR reads, TCRdb lists one record per CDR3 protein. The table includes about 410,000 distinct CDR3 sequences, around 20% detected once. Sequencing used peripheral blood. The receptors originated from a woman aged 18-29 years with Graves' ophthalmopathy.

There are many counts of this clonotype. This chain connects TRBV2 to TRBJ2-5, with 7 bases lining up with TRBD2. Trimming took 6 bases from V and 5 from J; bases not matched to a gene: 6. The CDR3 is made up of 13 amino acids. Germline loops: CDR1 SNHLY, CDR2 FYNNEI. In DNA form, the CDR3 reads TGTGCCAGCAGCAGCGGGGTATGGGAGACCCAGTACTTC. This translates into CASSSGVWETQYF.

This clonotype occurred a few times. V and J are TRBV7-2 and TRBJ1-2, with 9 nucleotides matching TRBD1. Germline CDR1 SGHTA, CDR2 FQGNSA. The trim removed 5 bases at V and 8 bases at J, leaving 6 bases unmatched. CDR3 size: 13 residues. The CDR3 DNA sequence: TGTGCCAGCAGCCAACAGGGGGCGGAAGGCTACACCTTC. Its protein is CASSQQGAEGYTF. The full variable domain, with the rest looked up from reference TRBV7-2 and TRBJ1-2, is GAGVSQSPSNKVTEKGKDVELRCDPISGHTALYWYRQSLGQGLEFLIYFQGNSAPDKSGLPSDRFSAERTGGSVSTLTIQRTQQEDSAVYLCASSQQGAEGYTFGSGTRLTVV.

This clonotype was counted ten times or more. The V gene is TRBV28, the J gene TRBJ2-7; D not resolved. The germline gives CDR1 MDHEN, CDR2 SYDVKM. CDR3 length equals 12 residues. Trimming took off 5 bases at V and 4 bases at J, with 9 bases between the two ends. The DNA of the CDR3 is TGTGCCAGCAGTGATAGCTCATACGAGCAGTACTTC. Translation gives CASSDSSYEQYF.

There are many counts of this clonotype. J is TRBJ2-5 and V is TRBV6-1, with D hard to call. Trimming took 7 bases from V and 0 from J, leaving 6 bases between them. CDR3 length: 12 amino acids. Germline V gene lookup returns CDR1 MNHNS and CDR2 SASEGT. The CDR3 DNA reads as TGTGCCAGCAAGACGTACCAAGAGACCCAGTACTTC. Residues: CASKTYQETQYF.

This clonotype was counted ten times or more. The gene calls are TRBV7-8 and TRBJ2-7; 9 bases line up with TRBD1. Germline V gives CDR1 SGHVS, CDR2 FQNEAQ. This CDR3 spans 15 amino acids. J lost 1 base, V lost 1 base, and 2 bases had no gene match. The DNA for the CDR3 is TGTGCCAGCAGCTTAGGGGACAGGGTTTCCTACGAGCAGTACTTC. It yields the protein CASSLGDRVSYEQYF.

The V gene is TRBV9, the J gene TRBJ1-2, with TRBD1 identical over 8 bases. The V gene's germline CDR1 is SGDLS and CDR2 YYNGEE. There are 14 residues in the CDR3. The V gene end was trimmed by 4 bases and the J gene end by 6 bases; junction bases not matched to a gene: 8. In DNA form, the CDR3 reads TGTGCCAGCAGCTACGGACAGGGTTATGATGGCTACACCTTC. It codes for CASSYGQGYDGYTF. Full variable domain (remainder filled in from reference TRBV9 and TRBJ1-2): DSGVTQTPKHLITATGQRVTLRCSPRSGDLSVYWYQQSLDQGLQFLIQYYNGEERAKGNILERFSAQQFPDLHSELNLSSLELGDSALYFCASSYGQGYDGYTFGSGTRLTVV.

This clonotype was detected many times. The CDR3 region is CASSSPLAGELFEQYF. In DNA, the CDR3 is TGTGCCAGCAGCTCACCCCTAGCGGGAGAGCTTTTCGAGCAGTACTTC. The rearrangement links TRBV7-2 to TRBJ2-7, with 10 bases aligning to TRBD2. With V trimmed by 4 bases and J by 6 bases, 12 bases remained unmatched. In germline, CDR1 is SGHTA, CDR2 FQGNSA. This CDR3 has 16 residues. The full variable domain, rest sourced from reference TRBV7-2 and TRBJ2-7, is GAGVSQSPSNKVTEKGKDVELRCDPISGHTALYWYRQSLGQGLEFLIYFQGNSAPDKSGLPSDRFSAERTGGSVSTLTIQRTQQEDSAVYLCASSSPLAGELFEQYFGPGTRLTVT.

This clonotype has at least ten counts. The chain employs TRBV6-2 or TRBV6-3 and TRBJ1-5; a possible D gene is TRBD1 (6 bases). The V gene lost 4 bases and the J gene lost 7 bases, with 23 bases spanning the gap. Germline loops: CDR1 MNHEY, CDR2 SVGEGT. This CDR3 spans 17 amino acids. The CDR3 DNA sequence: TGTGCCAGCAGTTTCATCTCGCGAGGCGGGGGCGGGCAGCCCCAGCATTTT. This encodes CASSFISRGGGGQPQHF.

This clonotype was seen a handful of times. CDR3 bases: TGCGCCAGCAGCTTAATTTCGCCAGGTTCCACCCTCAACTCTGGAAACACCATATATTTT. Protein: CASSLISPGSTLNSGNTIYF. The chain uses TRBV5-1 and TRBJ1-3; no reliable D call. V was trimmed by 2 bases and J by 0 bases, leaving 24 bases between them. The germline CDR1 and CDR2 sequences are SGHRS and YFSETQ. The CDR3 extends over 20 amino acids.

This clonotype occurred many times. This chain joins TRBV20-1 and TRBJ2-7, with 7 nucleotides matching TRBD2. V shed 3 bases and J 3 bases; nucleotides not matched to a gene: 11. Germline assignment: CDR1 DFQATT and CDR2 SNEGSKA (reference sequence). CDR3 length: 15 residues. The DNA of the CDR3 is TGCAGTGCTAGCCAAACCCGGCGGGGGTACTACGAGCAGTACTTC. Translating it yields CSASQTRRGYYEQYF.

This clonotype was found many times. V gene TRBV12-3 or TRBV12-4 combines with J gene TRBJ2-4; D unclear. This CDR3 spans 12 amino acids. Trimming stripped 8 bases from V and 2 bases from J, with 7 bases between. Here the CDR3 DNA reads TGTGCCAGCCGAGACCCCAAAAACATTCAGTACTTC. Its protein product is CASRDPKNIQYF.

This clonotype was seen ten or more times. The chain uses TRBV5-1 and TRBJ2-7; possibly TRBD1 for D (6 bases). Germline CDR1 SGHRS, CDR2 YFSETQ. The CDR3 contains 15 residues. V gave up 4 bases and J gave up 3 bases, with 17 bases separating them. CDR3 bases: TGCGCCAGCAGCCTATACCCACAGGGTGGCTACGAGCAGTACTTC. As protein: CASSLYPQGGYEQYF.

This clonotype occurred many times. This sequence joins TRBV5-6 and TRBJ1-2, with D possibly being TRBD1 (6 bases). This CDR3 region has 13 residues. V gave up 2 bases and J gave up 8 bases, with 13 bases separating them. Germline-derived CDR1 and CDR2 are SGHDT and YYEEEE. This chain's CDR3 is CASSFMGARGYTF. The CDR3 coding sequence is TGTGCCAGCAGCTTCATGGGGGCGAGAGGCTACACCTTC. Filled out from reference TRBV5-6 and TRBJ1-2, the complete variable domain reads DAGVTQSPTHLIKTRGQQVTLRCSPKSGHDTVSWYQQALGQGPQFIFQYYEEEERQRGNFPDRFSGHQFPNYSSELNVNALLLGDSALYLCASSFMGARGYTFGSGTRLTVV.

This clonotype was observed many times. V usage is TRBV9 and J usage is TRBJ1-1; perhaps TRBD1 as D (5 bases). The CDR3 has 17 amino acids. Between the trimmed V and J ends, which lost 0 bases and 2 bases, there was a span of 17 bases. From germline, CDR1 is SGDLS and CDR2 YYNGEE. The CDR3: CASSVGDGVKPNTEAFF. CDR3 coding DNA: TGTGCCAGCAGCGTAGGGGACGGAGTGAAGCCAAACACTGAAGCTTTCTTT. The variable domain in full, with the rest retrieved from reference TRBV9 and TRBJ1-1, is DSGVTQTPKHLITATGQRVTLRCSPRSGDLSVYWYQQSLDQGLQFLIQYYNGEERAKGNILERFSAQQFPDLHSELNLSSLELGDSALYFCASSVGDGVKPNTEAFFGQGTRLTVV.

This clonotype was seen a handful of times. The chain links TRBV20-1 to TRBJ2-5; D ambiguous. Germline V gene lookup returns CDR1 DFQATT and CDR2 SNEGSKA (reference sequence). Trimming removed 6 bases at V and 2 bases at J, with 4 bases between. The CDR3 is made up of 10 amino acids. This CDR3 reads CSADQETQYF. Here the CDR3 DNA reads TGCAGTGCCGATCAAGAGACCCAGTACTTC.

This clonotype was seen at least ten times. The gene calls are TRBV6-1 and TRBJ2-2, with D hard to call. The CDR3 is 15 residues long. Trimming took off 6 bases at V and 2 bases at J, with 13 bases between the two ends. The germline CDR1 and CDR2 sequences are MNHNS and SASEGT. CDR3 in amino acids: CASSPWLANTGELFF. As DNA, the CDR3 is TGTGCCAGCAGCCCCTGGTTGGCTAACACCGGGGAGCTGTTTTTT.

V usage is TRBV20-1 and J usage is TRBJ1-5, with D possibly being TRBD1 (6 bases). V lost 5 bases and J 0 bases, leaving 11 bases between the germline ends. This CDR3 has 14 amino acids. CDR1 and CDR2 (germline): DFQATT, SNEGSKA (reference sequence). DNA of the CDR3: TGCAGTGCTCGGGACAAATATAGCAATCAGCCCCAGCATTTT. This sequence encodes CSARDKYSNQPQHF.

Many counts were recorded for this clonotype. CDR3 region: CASSDLRGKQYF. In DNA form, the CDR3 reads TGCGCCAGCAGTGATCTGAGGGGTAAGCAGTACTTC. The V gene is TRBV10-2, the J gene TRBJ2-7; D possibly uses TRBD1 or TRBD2 (5 bases each). Looked up from germline, CDR1 is WSHSY and CDR2 is SAAADI. Between the trimmed V and J ends, which lost 3 bases and 8 bases, there was a span of 11 bases. CDR3 size: 12 residues.

This clonotype came up many times. The chain's CDR3 is CSAFRAGNLNTEAFF. The CDR3 DNA reads as TGCAGTGCTTTCCGCGCAGGGAACTTGAACACTGAAGCTTTCTTT. The chain is built from TRBV20-1 and TRBJ1-1, with TRBD1 as a possible D gene (5 bases). From germline, CDR1 is DFQATT and CDR2 SNEGSKA (reference sequence). The V gene lost 5 bases and the J gene lost 0 bases, with 16 bases spanning the gap. The CDR3 spans 15 residues.

V is TRBV2 and J is TRBJ2-6, with TRBD1 identical over 9 bases. CDR3 size: 17 residues. V lost 7 bases, J lost 1 base, and 8 bases stayed unmatched. The germline CDR1 and CDR2 sequences are SNHLY and FYNNEI. The CDR3 loop reads CASTGQGLSSGANVLTF. Here the CDR3 DNA reads TGTGCCAGCACTGGACAGGGGCTCTCGTCTGGGGCCAACGTCCTGACTTTC.

This clonotype was seen repeatedly, ten times or more. The V and J genes are TRBV19 and TRBJ1-5; tentative D call: TRBD1 (5 bases). CDR1 and CDR2 from the germline V gene are LNHDA and SQIVND (reference sequence). This CDR3 comprises 12 residues. Trimming stripped 4 bases from V and 11 bases from J, with 12 bases between. As DNA, the CDR3 is TGTGCCAGTAGTACAAAACTGGGGGCCCAGCATTTT. Translation gives CASSTKLGAQHF.